This TCR beta chain was found in a study of blood T cell repertoires in COVID-19. Study information: Acute-phase and convalescent COVID-19 samples originated in the United States, Italy and Spain. T cells, B-cell-depleted T cells, or PBMCs supplied cDNA or gDNA.

How the authors handled the data: Reference gene primer amplification yielded estimated nucleated cell counts. Assay: immunoSEQ multiplex PCR; the TCRdb copy retains only in-frame clones and omits some. That table supplies the V and J calls and clone size; D and trimming were determined from the DNA. Of some 200,000 clones listed, around 80% are singletons. From germline, CDR1 is LNHDA and CDR2 SQIVND (reference sequence). The CDR3 consists of 12 residues. The trim removed 7 bases at V and 6 bases at J, leaving 5 bases unmatched. Source material: peripheral blood. This TCR was sampled from a man aged 25-45 years with active or convalescent COVID-19. The chain recombines TRBV19 with TRBJ2-7; TRBD1 matches 8 bases. CDR3 sequence (DNA): TGTGCCAGTACCAGGACAGGGACCGAGCAGTACTTC. This gives the protein CASTRTGTEQYF.